This is a list of T cell receptor beta chains from one sample in a study of PD-1 blockade in classical Hodgkin lymphoma. The assay was immunoSEQ multiplex PCR, and TCRdb's table has in-frame clones only and misses some. The profile shows 30,000 to 35,000 clones, roughly four fifths of them singletons. Sequenced material: peripheral blood mononuclear cells (PBMCs), taken at baseline. Receptors originate from a human donor with classical Hodgkin lymphoma. CDR3s include the opening cysteine and the closing phenylalanine or tryptophan. The order of the fields is clone size, J gene, D gene, V gene, CDR3 protein, CDR3 DNA. The D gene is left open where the match is weak. Part of the rows lack a size; the others show once, few, many or a class for expanded clones.

. TRBJ1-1 TRBD1 TRBV19 CASRQYDRGEAFF TGTGCCAGTAGGCAATATGACAGGGGAGAAGCTTTCTTT
. TRBJ2-3 . TRBV10-3 CAISTRGDTQYF TGTGCCATCAGTACCAGGGGAGATACGCAGTATTTT
. TRBJ2-1 TRBD2 TRBV9 CASSVGLAGGTYNEQFF TGTGCCAGCAGCGTAGGACTAGCGGGGGGAACCTACAATGAGCAGTTCTTC
. TRBJ2-7 TRBD1 TRBV6-5 CASSYSLTGSYEQYF TGTGCCAGCAGTTACTCGTTGACAGGGTCCTACGAGCAGTACTTC
once TRBJ2-7 . TRBV6-1 CASSELLSYEQYF TGTGCCAGCAGTGAACTCCTCTCCTACGAGCAGTACTTC
. TRBJ1-5 . TRBV7-8 CASSALQGFSPLGQPQHF TGTGCCAGCAGCGCCTTACAGGGTTTCTCGCCTTTAGGTCAGCCCCAGCATTTT
few TRBJ1-5 . TRBV19 CASSIRSGLAAQHF TGTGCCAGTAGTATAAGGTCAGGCCTAGCAGCCCAGCATTTT
. TRBJ1-5 . TRBV28 CASSLGTEIQPQHF TGTGCCAGCAGTTTGGGGACCGAGATTCAGCCCCAGCATTTT
. TRBJ2-5 . TRBV7-2 CASSPSNREETQYF TGTGCCAGCAGCCCCTCGAATAGGGAGGAGACCCAGTACTTC
few TRBJ1-1 . TRBV2 CASTETENTEAFF TGTGCCAGCACCGAGACAGAGAACACTGAAGCTTTCTTT
. TRBJ2-1 TRBD1 TRBV10-3 CAISRDRDVHEQFF TGTGCCATCAGCCGGGACAGGGATGTCCATGAGCAGTTCTTC
few TRBJ1-4 . TRBV7-9 CASSLTEKLFF TGTGCCAGCAGCTTAACCGAAAAACTGTTTTTT
few TRBJ1-5 . TRBV9 CASSPTGTNQPQHF TGTGCCAGCAGCCCGACGGGAACCAATCAGCCCCAGCATTTT
. TRBJ2-7 TRBD2 TRBV5-1 CASSAGTMTGEQYF TGCGCCAGTTCCGCCGGGACTATGACGGGGGAGCAGTACTTC
. TRBJ1-5 . TRBV4-3 CASSQDAATGTNQPQHF TGCGCCAGCAGCCAAGATGCGGCCACCGGCACCAATCAGCCCCAGCATTTT
. TRBJ2-7 TRBD2 TRBV6-5 CASSYLTSGGYEQYF TGTGCCAGCAGTTACTTGACTAGCGGGGGCTACGAGCAGTACTTC
. TRBJ1-2 . TRBV6-5 CASSYQGGYTF TGTGCCAGCAGTTACCAGGGCGGCTACACCTTC
few TRBJ2-1 TRBD1 TRBV7-2 CASSPPGTGSQQFF TGTGCCAGCAGCCCGCCCGGGACAGGGTCTCAGCAGTTCTTC
. TRBJ2-1 . TRBV28 CASKEGVSSYNEQFF TGTGCCAGCAAAGAAGGGGTGTCCTCCTACAATGAGCAGTTCTTC
few TRBJ1-3 . TRBV9 CASSVGRSGNTIYF TGTGCCAGCAGCGTAGGGCGCTCTGGAAACACCATATATTTT
. TRBJ2-5 . TRBV7-3 CASSRYGPQETQYF TGTGCCAGCAGCCGTTACGGACCACAAGAGACCCAGTACTTC
few TRBJ1-1 TRBD1 TRBV7-6 CASSPGGGTEAFF TGTGCCAGCAGCCCAGGGGGAGGCACTGAAGCTTTCTTT
. TRBJ1-1 . TRBV27 CASSFSVNTEAFF TGTGCCAGCAGTTTCTCCGTGAACACTGAAGCTTTCTTT
. TRBJ2-5 . TRBV23-1 CASGSRVLIETQYF TGCGCCAGCGGGTCGCGGGTCTTGATTGAGACCCAGTACTTC
. TRBJ1-2 . TRBV2 CASRLNRVENYGYTF TGTGCCAGCAGATTAAACAGGGTCGAAAACTATGGCTACACCTTC
. TRBJ1-2 . TRBV27 CASSPPGRKNGYTF TGTGCCAGCAGTCCCCCAGGGAGGAAGAATGGCTACACCTTC
. TRBJ1-1 . TRBV20-1 CSANENTEAFF TGCAGTGCTAACGAAAACACTGAAGCTTTCTTT
. TRBJ2-3 . TRBV7-2 CASSLGPSTDTQYF TGTGCCAGCAGCCTGGGACCTAGCACAGATACGCAGTATTTT
. TRBJ1-1 TRBD1 TRBV5-1 CASSFQGGNTEAFF TGCGCCAGCAGCTTCCAGGGGGGAAACACTGAAGCTTTCTTT
. TRBJ1-3 . TRBV9 CASSVALWGNGNTIYF TGTGCCAGCAGCGTAGCCCTCTGGGGAAACGGAAACACCATATATTTT
. TRBJ2-5 . TRBV10-3 CASSPGQQETQYF TGTGCCAGTAGCCCAGGACAGCAAGAGACCCAGTACTTC
few TRBJ2-1 TRBD2 TRBV7-9 CASSPRTSGGAVLDNEQFF TGTGCCAGCAGCCCAAGGACTAGCGGGGGGGCCGTTTTGGACAATGAGCAGTTCTTC
once TRBJ1-1 TRBD1 TRBV10-3 CAITDREDTEAFF TGTGCCATCACCGACAGGGAGGACACTGAAGCTTTCTTT
. TRBJ2-3 . TRBV7-3 CASSLTGDSGADTQYF TGTGCCAGCAGCTTAACGGGGGATTCGGGGGCTGATACGCAGTATTTT
. TRBJ2-7 . TRBV28 CASTPGPTYEQYF TGTGCCAGCACGCCGGGACCAACCTACGAGCAGTACTTC
. TRBJ2-1 TRBD2 TRBV2 CASSVGGGAVEQFF TGTGCCAGCAGTGTCGGCGGGGGGGCCGTTGAGCAGTTCTTC
. TRBJ1-5 . TRBV18 CASSPRGGEQPQHF TGTGCCAGCTCACCACGCGGGGGTGAACAGCCCCAGCATTTT